This T cell receptor beta chain was identified during a study of read filtering for tumor transcriptome and immune sequencing. Study information: R-ISS stage counts were 8 or 9 for I, about 15 for II, 6 or 7 for III.

With 6 bases clipped from V and 3 bases from J, the junction kept 7 bases outside the gene matches. The CDR3 totals 14 residues. For this clonotype: No antigen is known for it.

Bone marrow was sampled from every patient at the time of active disease. The library was built from roughly 400 ng RNA with molecular barcoded adaptors for alpha/delta and beta/gamma chains. TCRdb called the reads again in MiXCR, with one record for every CDR3 protein. The profile covers about 62,000 distinct CDR3 sequences, with roughly a fifth appearing a single time and approximately 10% taken by the ten largest. Study-wide results and limits: This fraction held mixed bone marrow immune cells after CD138-negative sorting. Roughly 80% of IR-seq clonotypes had a single read, yet these held approximately 4% of reads.

The clonotype was recovered from a donor at least 40 years old with multiple myeloma. The rearrangement uses TRBV12-3 or TRBV12-4 and TRBJ1-1; 7 nucleotides match TRBD1. Sample: a population of CD138-negative cells sorted from bone marrow. This CDR3 reads CASRVNRGDTEAFF. The CDR3 nucleotides read TGTGCCAGCAGGGTTAACAGGGGAGACACTGAAGCTTTCTTT.